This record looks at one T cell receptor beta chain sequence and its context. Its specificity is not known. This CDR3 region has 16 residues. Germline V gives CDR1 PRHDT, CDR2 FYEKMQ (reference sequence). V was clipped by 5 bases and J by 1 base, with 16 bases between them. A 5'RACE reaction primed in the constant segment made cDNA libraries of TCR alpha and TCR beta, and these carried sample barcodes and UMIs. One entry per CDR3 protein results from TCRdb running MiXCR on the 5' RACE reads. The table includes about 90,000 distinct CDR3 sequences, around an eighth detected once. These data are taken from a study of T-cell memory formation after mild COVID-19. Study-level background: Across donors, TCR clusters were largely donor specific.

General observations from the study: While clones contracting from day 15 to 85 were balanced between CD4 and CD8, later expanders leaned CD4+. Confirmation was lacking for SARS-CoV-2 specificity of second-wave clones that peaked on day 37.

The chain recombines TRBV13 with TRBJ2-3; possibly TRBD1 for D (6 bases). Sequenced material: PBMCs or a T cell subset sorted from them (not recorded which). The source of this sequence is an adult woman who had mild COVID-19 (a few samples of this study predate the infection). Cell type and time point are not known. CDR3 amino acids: CASSTRVGGGTDTQYF. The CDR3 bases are TGTGCCAGCAGCACTAGAGTTGGGGGCGGCACAGATACGCAGTATTTT.